This TCR beta chain was captured in a study of cytotoxic CD8 clonotypes in ibrutinib-treated CLL. Whole-study findings and limits: Sustained-remission patients were sampled at different times than progressing patients were.

Generated by immunoSEQ multiplex PCR, the TCRdb table keeps only in-frame clones and is missing some. The sample has roughly 45,000 clones, under 80% seen once. On this clone: Its specificity is not known.

The V end lost 8 bases, the J end lost 0 bases, and 14 bases lay between the germline ends. The CDR3 spans 15 residues. Germline V lookup: CDR1 LNHDA, CDR2 SQIVND (reference sequence). V and J are TRBV19 and TRBJ1-5; possibly TRBD1 for D (6 bases). The TCR sequence derives from a human donor with chronic lymphocytic leukemia. The material was PBMCs, obtained after 24 months of ibrutinib treatment. CDR3 in amino acids: CASCLRDNSNQPQHF. The CDR3 DNA reads TGTGCCAGTTGTCTCAGGGACAATAGCAATCAGCCCCAGCATTTT.